This T cell receptor (beta chain) was retrieved from a study of blood T cells in healthy people across ages. Study-level points and caveats: Long-lived donors carried more naive CD4+ cells and greater diversity than aged donors.

CDR3 length: 11 amino acids. Germline values: CDR1 SQVTM, CDR2 ANQGSEA. This clonotype occurred many times. The antigen is unknown. A sample-barcoded 5' primer and a J-beta primer mix were used in a second PCR of roughly 7 to 12 cycles. Via MiXCR, TCRdb re-called the 5' RACE reads, giving one row per CDR3 protein. The sample holds fewer than 800,000 distinct CDR3 sequences, approximately 29% seen once. The V call is TRBV29-1, the J call TRBJ1-2; possibly TRBD1 for D (5 bases). The specimen was blood. This receptor was obtained from a woman aged 80 or over in good health. In nucleotides, the CDR3 is TGCATGGGGGAATCAGGCTATGGCTACACCTTC. Its translation: CMGESGYGYTF.